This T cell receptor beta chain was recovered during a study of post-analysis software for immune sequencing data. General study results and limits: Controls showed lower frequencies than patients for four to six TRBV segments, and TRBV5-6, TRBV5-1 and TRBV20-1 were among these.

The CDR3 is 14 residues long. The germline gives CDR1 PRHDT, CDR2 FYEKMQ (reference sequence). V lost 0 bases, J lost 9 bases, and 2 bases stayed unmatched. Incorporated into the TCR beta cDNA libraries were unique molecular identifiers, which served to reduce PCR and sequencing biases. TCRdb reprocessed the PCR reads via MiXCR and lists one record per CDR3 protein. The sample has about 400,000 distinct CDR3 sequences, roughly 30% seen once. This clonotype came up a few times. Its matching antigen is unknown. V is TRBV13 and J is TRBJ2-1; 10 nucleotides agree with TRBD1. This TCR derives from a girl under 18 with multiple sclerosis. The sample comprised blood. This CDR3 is CASSLGTGGGEQFF. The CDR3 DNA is TGTGCCAGCAGCTTAGGGACAGGGGGCGGTGAGCAGTTCTTC. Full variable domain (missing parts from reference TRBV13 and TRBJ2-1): AAGVIQSPRHLIKEKRETATLKCYPIPRHDTVYWYQQGPGQDPQFLISFYEKMQSDKGSIPDRFSAQQFSDYHSELNMSSLELGDSALYFCASSLGTGGGEQFFGPGTRLTVL.